This T cell receptor beta chain is drawn from a study of control samples from healthy donors and cancer patients. The V gene lost 3 bases and the J gene lost 4 bases, with 22 bases spanning the gap. The CDR3 spans 18 residues. Using immunoSEQ multiplex PCR, the repertoire was profiled, and TCRdb retains in-frame clones only, with some absent. The sample holds 150,000 to 200,000 clones, around 96% seen once. The clonotype was recovered from a woman aged 25 to 39 in good health. The chain combines TRBV5-3 with TRBJ1-4, with D uncertain. TRBV5-3 carries the ORF label, with uncertain function. What was sequenced was blood. The CDR3 DNA follows: TGTGCCAGAAGCTCCCACCGGAAGGTCCTCGCAAGTAATGAAAAACTGTTTTTT. It encodes CARSSHRKVLASNEKLFF.